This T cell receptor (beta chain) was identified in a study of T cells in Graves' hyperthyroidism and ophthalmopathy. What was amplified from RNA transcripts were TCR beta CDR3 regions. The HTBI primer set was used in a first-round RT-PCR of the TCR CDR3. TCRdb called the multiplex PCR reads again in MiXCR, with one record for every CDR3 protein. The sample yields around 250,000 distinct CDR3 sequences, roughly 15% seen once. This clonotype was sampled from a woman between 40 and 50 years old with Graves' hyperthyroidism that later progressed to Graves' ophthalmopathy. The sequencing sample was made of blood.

The CDR3, as DNA: TGTGCCAGCAGGTTGGGACCACAGGGTTTTAGCCCGGAGACCCAGTACTTC. It yields the protein CASRLGPQGFSPETQYF. This chain uses TRBV28 with TRBJ2-5; D perhaps matches TRBD1 (6 bases). The ends were cut back, 6 bases at V and 5 bases at J, with 25 bases in the middle. Germline V gene data show CDR1 as MDHEN and CDR2 as SYDVKM. CDR3 size: 17 residues.